Below are 8 T cell receptor beta chains sequenced from a single sample in a study of CD8+ T cells in alopecia areata. cDNA reverse transcribed from extracted RNA served as the sequencing template. Produced via immunoSEQ multiplex PCR; TCRdb's table is partial and in-frame only. Found here are about 160,000 clones, less than 70% of them singletons; the top ten hold 11% to 15%. The treatment is: oral pan-JAK inhibitor, 5-10 mg twice daily. The material sequenced was CD4+ T cells sorted from blood, taken at week 24, from a patient treated with tofacitinib. The receptors here all came from a human donor with alopecia areata.

The chain is built from TRBV29-1 and TRBJ2-6; 9 positions match TRBD1. The CDR3 length is 16 residues. CDR1 and CDR2 (germline): SQVTM, ANQGSEA. After removal of 5 bases from V and 0 bases from J, the junction contained 5 bases not matched to a gene. The chain's CDR3 is CSVTGTGPSGANVLTF. CDR3 DNA: TGCAGCGTTACCGGGACAGGGCCCTCTGGGGCCAACGTCCTGACTTTC.

The V and J genes are TRBV5-6 and TRBJ1-1; D unclear. In germline, CDR1 is SGHDT, CDR2 YYEEEE. Trimming took 0 bases from V and 5 from J, leaving 14 bases between them. The CDR3 contains 15 residues. The chain's CDR3 is CASSLAIRVETEAFF. CDR3 nucleotide sequence: TGTGCCAGCAGCTTGGCCATACGGGTTGAAACTGAAGCTTTCTTT.

DNA of the CDR3: TGTGCCAGCAGTTACGATCCCGGCTATGGCTACACCTTC. Translating it yields CASSYDPGYGYTF. The gene calls are TRBV6-5 and TRBJ1-2; no definite D call. The V and J ends lost 2 bases and 4 bases respectively, with 8 bases between them. Germline V gives CDR1 MNHEY, CDR2 SVGAGI. The CDR3 length is 13 residues.

The chain carries TRBV7-9 and TRBJ2-3; no firm D call. CDR1 and CDR2 (germline): SEHNR, FQNEAQ (reference sequence). V gave up 5 bases and J gave up 7 bases, with 19 bases separating them. The CDR3 consists of 15 residues. CDR3 sequence: CASSPRGRHSNTQYF. The DNA of the CDR3 is TGTGCCAGCAGCCCCCGCGGACGGCACTCCAATACGCAGTATTTT.

V is TRBV6-5 and J is TRBJ2-7; 7 positions match TRBD1. Germline CDR1 and CDR2: MNHEY and SVGAGI. Trimming removed 0 bases from V and 4 bases from J; junction bases left unmatched: 0. This CDR3 is built from 13 residues. The CDR3 spells CASSYSQGYEQYF. CDR3 DNA sequence: TGTGCCAGCAGTTACTCACAGGGGTACGAGCAGTACTTC.

The chain links TRBV10-2 to TRBJ1-1; D remains unclear. This CDR3 spans 15 amino acids. The V end was cut by 3 bases, the J end by 3 bases, with 14 bases between. The germline gives CDR1 WSHSY, CDR2 SAAADI. The CDR3, as DNA: TGCGCCAGCAGTGACGGCGGACCAAGGGACACTGAAGCTTTCTTT. Its protein is CASSDGGPRDTEAFF.

V gene TRBV30 combines with J gene TRBJ2-5; 12 bases fit TRBD2. The CDR3 loop spans 14 amino acids. The V gene end was trimmed by 8 bases and the J gene end by 2 bases; junction bases not matched to a gene: 6. Germline-derived CDR1 and CDR2 are GTSNPN and SVGIG (reference sequence). CDR3 loop: CAGALAGGQETQYF. The CDR3 nucleotides are TGTGCCGGGGCTCTAGCGGGGGGGCAAGAGACCCAGTACTTC.

This chain uses TRBV4-2 with TRBJ2-1; 12 nucleotides agree with TRBD2. Unmatched junction bases numbered 11, after V lost 0 bases and J lost 2 bases. Germline CDR1 reads LGHNA; CDR2 reads YNFKEQ. This CDR3 has 20 residues. CDR3 region: CASSQERSRRLAGAYNEQFF. CDR3 sequence (DNA): TGTGCCAGCAGCCAAGAGAGGTCCCGTCGACTAGCGGGAGCCTACAATGAGCAGTTCTTC.